This TCR beta chain emerged from a study of Graves' ophthalmopathy and Graves' hyperthyroidism. This clonotype has a count of ten or more. Amplified TCR beta CDR3 regions were obtained using RNA transcripts as template. HTBI primers were employed in first-round RT-PCR, then a second-round multiplex PCR followed. TCRdb ran MiXCR on the multiplex PCR reads and lists one entry per CDR3 protein. This sample yields about 550,000 distinct CDR3 sequences, of which just under 40% are seen a single time; 3.5% to 5% belongs to the top ten. Trimming removed 4 bases at V and 4 bases at J, with 14 bases between. In germline, CDR1 is SGHRS, CDR2 YFSETQ. CDR3 length: 15 amino acids.

The chain joins TRBV5-1 to TRBJ2-2; TRBD2 is a possible D gene (6 bases). This receptor was obtained from an adult man with Graves' hyperthyroidism. The sample consisted of peripheral blood or thyroid tissue (not recorded which). CDR3 coding DNA: TGCGCCAGCAGCCCCTGGCAGGGAGGCACCGGGGAGCTGTTTTTT. It encodes CASSPWQGGTGELFF.